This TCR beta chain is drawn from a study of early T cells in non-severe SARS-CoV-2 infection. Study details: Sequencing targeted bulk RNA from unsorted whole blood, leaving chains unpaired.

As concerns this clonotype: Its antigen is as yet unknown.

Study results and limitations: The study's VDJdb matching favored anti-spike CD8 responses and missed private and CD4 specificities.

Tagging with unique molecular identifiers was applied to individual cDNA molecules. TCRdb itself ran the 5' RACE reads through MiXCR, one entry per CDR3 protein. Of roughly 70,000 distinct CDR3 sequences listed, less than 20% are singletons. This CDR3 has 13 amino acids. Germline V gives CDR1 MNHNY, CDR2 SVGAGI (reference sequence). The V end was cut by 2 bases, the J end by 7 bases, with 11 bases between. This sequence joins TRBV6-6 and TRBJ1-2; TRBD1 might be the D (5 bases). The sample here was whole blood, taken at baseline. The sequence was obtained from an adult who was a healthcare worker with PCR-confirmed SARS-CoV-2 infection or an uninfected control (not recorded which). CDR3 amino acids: CASSYAPGAGYTF. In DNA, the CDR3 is TGTGCCAGCAGTTACGCCCCCGGGGCTGGCTACACCTTC.